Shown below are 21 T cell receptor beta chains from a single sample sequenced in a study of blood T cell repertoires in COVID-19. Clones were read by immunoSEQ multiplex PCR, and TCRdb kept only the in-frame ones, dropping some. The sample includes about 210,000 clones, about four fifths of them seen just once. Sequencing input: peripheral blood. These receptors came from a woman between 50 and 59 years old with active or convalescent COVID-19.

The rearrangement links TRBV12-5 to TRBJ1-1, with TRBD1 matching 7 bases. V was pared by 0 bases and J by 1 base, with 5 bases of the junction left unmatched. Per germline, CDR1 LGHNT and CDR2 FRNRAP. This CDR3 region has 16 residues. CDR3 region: CASGLVPQGENTEAFF. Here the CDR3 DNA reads TGTGCTAGTGGTTTGGTACCCCAGGGGGAGAACACTGAAGCTTTCTTT.

CDR3 sequence reads: CASRLVRSQETQYF. The CDR3 nucleotides are TGTGCAAGTCGCTTAGTCCGTAGTCAAGAGACCCAGTACTTC. The rearrangement joins TRBV12-2 to TRBJ2-5; the tabulated D call, TRBD2, remains unverified against the DNA. TRBV12-2 is reported as a pseudogene. The CDR3 loop spans 14 amino acids.

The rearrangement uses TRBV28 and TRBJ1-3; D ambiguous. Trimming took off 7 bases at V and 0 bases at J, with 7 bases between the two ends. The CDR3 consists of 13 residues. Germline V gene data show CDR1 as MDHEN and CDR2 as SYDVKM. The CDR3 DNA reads TGTGCCAGCAACCTAATCTCTGGAAACACCATATATTTT. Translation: CASNLISGNTIYF.

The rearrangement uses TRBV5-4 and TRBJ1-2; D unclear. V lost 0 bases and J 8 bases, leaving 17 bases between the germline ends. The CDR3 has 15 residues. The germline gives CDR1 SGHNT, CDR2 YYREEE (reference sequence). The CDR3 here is CASSLGGHEDSGYTF. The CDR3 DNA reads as TGTGCCAGCAGCTTGGGAGGTCATGAGGATAGCGGCTACACCTTC.

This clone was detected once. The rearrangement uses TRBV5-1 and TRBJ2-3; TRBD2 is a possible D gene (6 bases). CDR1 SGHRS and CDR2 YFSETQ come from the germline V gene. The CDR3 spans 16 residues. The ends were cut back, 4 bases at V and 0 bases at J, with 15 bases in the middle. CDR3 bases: TGCGCCAGCAGCCCTGGGGTAGCGGAAAGCACAGATACGCAGTATTTT. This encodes CASSPGVAESTDTQYF.

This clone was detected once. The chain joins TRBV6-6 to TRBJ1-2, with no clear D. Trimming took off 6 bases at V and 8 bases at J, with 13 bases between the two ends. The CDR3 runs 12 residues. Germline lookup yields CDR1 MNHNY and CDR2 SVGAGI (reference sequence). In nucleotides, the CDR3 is TGTGCCAGCAGGCATCAGGCAGACGGCTACACCTTC. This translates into CASRHQADGYTF.

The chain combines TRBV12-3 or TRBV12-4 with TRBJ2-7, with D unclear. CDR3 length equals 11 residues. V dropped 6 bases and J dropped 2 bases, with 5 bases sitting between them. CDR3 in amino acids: CASSSAYEQYF. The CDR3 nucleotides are TGTGCCAGCAGCTCCGCCTACGAGCAGTACTTC.

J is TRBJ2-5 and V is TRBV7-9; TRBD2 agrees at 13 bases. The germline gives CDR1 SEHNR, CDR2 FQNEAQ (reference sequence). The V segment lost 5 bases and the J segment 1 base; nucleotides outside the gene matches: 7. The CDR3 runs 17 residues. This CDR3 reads CASSPGLAGVGQETQYF. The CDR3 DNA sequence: TGTGCCAGCAGCCCCGGACTAGCGGGAGTGGGCCAAGAGACCCAGTACTTC.

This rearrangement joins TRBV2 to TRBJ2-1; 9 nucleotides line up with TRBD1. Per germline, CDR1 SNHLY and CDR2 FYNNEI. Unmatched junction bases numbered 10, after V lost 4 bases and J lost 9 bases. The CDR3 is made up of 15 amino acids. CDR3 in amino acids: CASSARDRVQGEQFF. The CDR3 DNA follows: TGTGCCAGCAGTGCCCGGGACAGGGTACAAGGTGAGCAGTTCTTC.

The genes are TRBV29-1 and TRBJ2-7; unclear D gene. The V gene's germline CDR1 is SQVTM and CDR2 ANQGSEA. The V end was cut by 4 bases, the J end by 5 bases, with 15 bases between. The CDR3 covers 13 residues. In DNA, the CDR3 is TGCAGCGTTGGGATTGGGCAGCTCAACGAGCAGTACTTC. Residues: CSVGIGQLNEQYF.

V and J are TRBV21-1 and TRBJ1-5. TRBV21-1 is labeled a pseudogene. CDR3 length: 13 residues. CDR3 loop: CASSKARGQPQHF. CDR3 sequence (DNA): TGTGCCAGCAGCAAAGCTCGGGGTCAGCCCCAGCATTTT.

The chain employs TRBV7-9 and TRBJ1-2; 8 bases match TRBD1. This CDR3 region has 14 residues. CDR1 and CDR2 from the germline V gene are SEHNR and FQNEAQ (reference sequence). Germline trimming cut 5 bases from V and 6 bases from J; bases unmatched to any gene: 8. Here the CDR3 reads CASSHLGQENGYTF. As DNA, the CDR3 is TGTGCCAGCAGCCACCTGGGACAGGAGAATGGCTACACCTTC. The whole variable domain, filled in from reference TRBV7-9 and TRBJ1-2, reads DTGVSQNPRHKITKRGQNVTFRCDPISEHNRLYWYRQTLGQGPEFLTYFQNEAQLEKSRLLSDRFSAERPKGSFSTLEIQRTEQGDSAMYLCASSHLGQENGYTFGSGTRLTVV.

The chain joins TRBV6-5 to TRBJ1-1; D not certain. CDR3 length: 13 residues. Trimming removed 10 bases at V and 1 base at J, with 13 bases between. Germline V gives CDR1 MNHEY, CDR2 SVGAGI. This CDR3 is CATTRAGNTEAFF. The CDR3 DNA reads TGTGCCACGACCCGCGCGGGGAACACTGAAGCTTTCTTT.

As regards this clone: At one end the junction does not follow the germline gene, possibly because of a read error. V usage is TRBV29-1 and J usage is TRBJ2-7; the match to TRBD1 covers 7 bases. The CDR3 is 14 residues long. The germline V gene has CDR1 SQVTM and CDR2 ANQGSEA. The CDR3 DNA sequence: TGCAGCGTTGAAGATCTACAGGGGTCCTTCGAGCAGTACTTC. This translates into CSVEDLQGSFEQYF.

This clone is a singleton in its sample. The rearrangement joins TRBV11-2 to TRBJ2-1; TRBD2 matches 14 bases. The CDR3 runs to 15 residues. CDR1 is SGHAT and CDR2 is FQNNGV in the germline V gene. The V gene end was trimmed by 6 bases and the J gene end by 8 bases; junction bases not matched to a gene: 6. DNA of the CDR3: TGTGCCAGCAGATTCTCGGGACTAGCGGGAGATGAGCAGTTCTTC. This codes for CASRFSGLAGDEQFF.

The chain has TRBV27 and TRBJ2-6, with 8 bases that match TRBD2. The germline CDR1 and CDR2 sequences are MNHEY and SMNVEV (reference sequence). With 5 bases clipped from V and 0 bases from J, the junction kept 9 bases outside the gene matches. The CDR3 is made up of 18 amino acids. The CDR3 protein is CASSPRLRGDSGANVLTF. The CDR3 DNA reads TGTGCCAGCAGTCCCCGTTTGCGGGGGGACTCTGGGGCCAACGTCCTGACTTTC.

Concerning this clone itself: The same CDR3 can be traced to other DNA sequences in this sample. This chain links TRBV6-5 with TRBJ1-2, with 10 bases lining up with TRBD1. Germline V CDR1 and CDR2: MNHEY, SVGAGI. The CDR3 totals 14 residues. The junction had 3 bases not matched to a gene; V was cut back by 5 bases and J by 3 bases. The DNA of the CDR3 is TGTGCCAGCAGTACCGGGACAGGGGACTATGGCTACACCTTC. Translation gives CASSTGTGDYGYTF.

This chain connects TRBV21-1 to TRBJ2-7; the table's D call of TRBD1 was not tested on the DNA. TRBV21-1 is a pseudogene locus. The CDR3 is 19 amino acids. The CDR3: CASSKRQDKLSISSYEQYF. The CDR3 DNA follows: TGTGCCAGCAGCAAACGGCAGGACAAGCTAAGCATCTCCTCCTACGAGCAGTACTTC.

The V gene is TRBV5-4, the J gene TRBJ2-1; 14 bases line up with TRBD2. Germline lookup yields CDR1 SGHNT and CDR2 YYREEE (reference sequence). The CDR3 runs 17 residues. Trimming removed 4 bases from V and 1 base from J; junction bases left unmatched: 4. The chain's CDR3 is CASSIGTSGRSYNEQFF. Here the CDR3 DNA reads TGTGCCAGCAGCATCGGGACTAGCGGGAGATCCTACAATGAGCAGTTCTTC.

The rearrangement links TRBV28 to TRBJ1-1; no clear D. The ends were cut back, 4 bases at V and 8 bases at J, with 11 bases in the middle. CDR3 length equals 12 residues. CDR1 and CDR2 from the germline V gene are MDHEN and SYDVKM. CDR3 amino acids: CASSSHPREAFF. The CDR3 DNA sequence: TGTGCCAGCAGTTCTCACCCCAGGGAAGCTTTCTTT. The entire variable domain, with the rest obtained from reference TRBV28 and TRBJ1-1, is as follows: DVKVTQSSRYLVKRTGEKVFLECVQDMDHENMFWYRQDPGLGLRLIYFSYDVKMKEKGDIPEGYSVSREKKERFSLILESASTNQTSMYLCASSSHPREAFFGQGTRLTVV.

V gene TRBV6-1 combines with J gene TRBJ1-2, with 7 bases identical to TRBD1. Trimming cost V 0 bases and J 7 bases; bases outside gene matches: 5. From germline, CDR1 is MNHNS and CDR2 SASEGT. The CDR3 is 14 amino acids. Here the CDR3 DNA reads TGTGCCAGCAGTGAAGCGGGACAGCAACGTGGCTACACCTTC. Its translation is CASSEAGQQRGYTF.